The sequence of this TCR beta chain was determined in a study of T-cell memory formation after mild COVID-19. This clonotype was found a few times. This CDR3 has 13 residues. CDR1 and CDR2 from the germline V gene are DFQATT and SNEGSKA (reference sequence). Deletions cut 6 bases from V and 5 bases from J, with 16 bases between. TCRdb re-called the 5' RACE reads with MiXCR, one entry per CDR3 protein. The table has about 57,000 distinct CDR3 sequences, 12% seen once. Sample: PBMCs or a T cell subset sorted from them (not recorded which). The chain links TRBV20-1 to TRBJ1-1; possibly TRBD1 for D (6 bases). The source is a man between 18 and 35 years old who had mild COVID-19 (a few samples of this study predate the infection). Cell type and time point are not known. The CDR3 DNA sequence: TGCAGTGCCCTTACTCAGGGGTTGACTGAAGCTTTCTTT. It specifies CSALTQGLTEAFF.